Following are 23 T cell receptor beta chains from one sample sequenced in a study of persistence of HIV-infected CD4 T cells. The libraries were made with immunoSEQ version 4 in survey mode. The table came from immunoSEQ multiplex PCR; TCRdb's copy has only in-frame clones and leaves some out. The sample holds about 40,000 clones; 75% to 80% are singletons and the top ten take 13% to 15%. Overlapping HIV-1 Gag 15-mer peptides at roughly 1 ug per peptide per mL were used. Sorted nonresponding memory CD4+ T cells were CD40L-negative, CD69-negative, CD45RO-high. What these receptors recognize is not known. This specimen consisted of CD4+ T cells sorted from PBMCs after roughly 18-hour stimulation, obtained from a patient who received antiretroviral therapy. The receptor set was obtained from an adult man with HIV who was CMV-seropositive.

The chain has TRBV5-1 and TRBJ1-5; D unresolved. The CDR3 is 16 amino acids. The germline gives CDR1 SGHRS, CDR2 YFSETQ. V was trimmed by 1 base and J by 0 bases, leaving 11 bases between them. The CDR3 is CASSLTSGPSNQPQHF. The CDR3 DNA follows: TGCGCCAGCAGCTTGACGTCGGGCCCTAGCAATCAGCCCCAGCATTTT.

The rearrangement joins TRBV6-5 to TRBJ1-1; no clear D. Germline-derived CDR1 and CDR2 are MNHEY and SVGAGI. The CDR3 spans 14 residues. The ends were cut back, 7 bases at V and 7 bases at J, with 19 bases in the middle. The CDR3 DNA is TGTGCCAGCACGATCACCGGGAGGAAGGGTGAAGCTTTCTTT. Translating gives CASTITGRKGEAFF.

This sequence joins TRBV7-9 and TRBJ2-7, with TRBD1 as a possible D gene (5 bases). V gave up 5 bases and J gave up 7 bases, with 15 bases separating them. The germline V gene encodes CDR1 SEHNR and CDR2 FQNEAQ (reference sequence). The CDR3 spans 13 residues. The CDR3 sequence: CASSPRGSWEQYF. CDR3 sequence (DNA): TGTGCCAGCAGCCCAAGGGGTTCGTGGGAGCAGTACTTC.

This chain links TRBV3-1 (or the pseudogene TRBV3-2) with TRBJ2-5, with 7 nucleotides matching TRBD2. From germline, CDR1 is LGHDT and CDR2 YNNKEL (reference sequence). Trimming cost V 2 bases and J 4 bases; bases outside gene matches: 7. This CDR3 has 15 residues. In nucleotides, the CDR3 is TGTGCCAGCAGCCAACGAGGGAGGGCCGGAGAGACCCAGTACTTC. As protein: CASSQRGRAGETQYF.

The V call is TRBV3-1 (or the pseudogene TRBV3-2), the J call TRBJ1-6; D is ambiguous. This CDR3 is built from 14 residues. Trimming shortened V by 0 bases and J by 10 bases, and 10 bases separated the two germline ends. Per the germline V gene, CDR1 is LGHDT and CDR2 is YNNKEL (reference sequence). In DNA form, the CDR3 reads TGTGCCAGCAGCCAAGATCAGTTCGGATCACCCCTCCACTTT. Translating gives CASSQDQFGSPLHF.

This rearrangement joins TRBV2 to TRBJ2-3, with 12 bases aligning to TRBD2. The CDR3 length is 16 residues. V was clipped by 8 bases and J by 0 bases; unmatched bases: 6. The germline gives CDR1 SNHLY, CDR2 FYNNEI. For the CDR3, the DNA is TGTGCCAGCGGCCTAGCGGGGGGGATTAGCACAGATACGCAGTATTTT. Translation: CASGLAGGISTDTQYF.

This chain joins TRBV18 and TRBJ2-6; D may be TRBD1 or TRBD2 (6 bases each). The CDR3 runs 16 residues. Germline V gene lookup returns CDR1 KGHSH and CDR2 LQKENI. The germline V and J ends were trimmed by 3 bases and 2 bases, with 11 bases remaining between them. In DNA, the CDR3 is TGTGCCAGCTCACCTTTGGGGGGCGCTGGGGCCAACGTCCTGACTTTC. This translates into CASSPLGGAGANVLTF.

This chain uses TRBV2 with TRBJ1-3; D gene ambiguous. Trimming cost V 7 bases and J 0 bases, with 13 bases left between them. This CDR3 comprises 15 residues. Germline V lookup: CDR1 SNHLY, CDR2 FYNNEI. The CDR3 here is CASNNWESSGNTIYF. The CDR3 DNA reads as TGTGCCAGCAATAACTGGGAGTCCTCTGGAAACACCATATATTTT.

The V and J genes are TRBV6-5 and TRBJ1-5; a weak D match, TRBD1 (6 bases). Per the germline V gene, CDR1 is MNHEY and CDR2 is SVGAGI. V was clipped by 6 bases and J by 7 bases, with 13 bases between them. CDR3 length: 13 residues. Here the CDR3 reads CASRGAWGQPQHF. CDR3 bases: TGTGCCAGCAGGGGGGCTTGGGGACAGCCCCAGCATTTT.

The sample holds one count of this clone. The gene calls are TRBV6-2 or TRBV6-3 and TRBJ2-1; 12 bases align to TRBD2. The germline V gene encodes CDR1 MNHEY and CDR2 SVGEGT. Trimming took 0 bases from V and 4 from J; bases not matched to a gene: 13. The CDR3 extends over 20 amino acids. The CDR3 sequence: CASSYSSRLAGGSRYNEQFF. CDR3 bases: TGTGCCAGCAGTTACTCGTCGCGGCTAGCGGGAGGGTCCCGGTACAATGAGCAGTTCTTC.

The genes are TRBV6-5 and TRBJ2-1; D gene uncertain. This CDR3 is 14 amino acids long. V was clipped by 0 bases and J by 4 bases, with 7 bases between them. The germline gives CDR1 MNHEY, CDR2 SVGAGI. In nucleotides, the CDR3 is TGTGCCAGCAGTTACTCGGGTGTTTACAATGAGCAGTTCTTC. Residues: CASSYSGVYNEQFF.

The J gene is TRBJ1-5, the V gene TRBV7-2; D is unresolved. V lost 5 bases and J 2 bases, leaving 10 bases between the germline ends. Per germline, CDR1 SGHTA and CDR2 FQGNSA. The CDR3 consists of 14 residues. The CDR3 nucleotides read TGTGCCAGCAGCCCGGTTTCAGGCAATCAGCCCCAGCATTTT. This codes for CASSPVSGNQPQHF. Drawing the rest from reference TRBV7-2 and TRBJ1-5, the complete variable domain is GAGVSQSPSNKVTEKGKDVELRCDPISGHTALYWYRQSLGQGLEFLIYFQGNSAPDKSGLPSDRFSAERTGGSVSTLTIQRTQQEDSAVYLCASSPVSGNQPQHFGDGTRLSIL.

The chain is built from TRBV15 and TRBJ1-4, with D perhaps matching TRBD1 (6 bases). The V gene lost 5 bases and the J gene lost 1 base, with 14 bases spanning the gap. The CDR3 sequence is 16 residues long. Germline V lookup: CDR1 LNHNV, CDR2 YYDKDF (reference sequence). CDR3 in amino acids: CATSARQVGTNEKLFF. As DNA, the CDR3 is TGTGCCACCAGCGCGCGACAGGTCGGAACTAATGAAAAACTGTTTTTT.

V gene TRBV4-1 combines with J gene TRBJ2-5, with 9 bases fitting TRBD1. Trimming cost V 7 bases and J 5 bases; bases outside gene matches: 8. Germline values: CDR1 MGHRA, CDR2 YSYEKL. The CDR3 has 14 residues. Here the CDR3 reads CASTSQGAGETQYF. For the CDR3, the DNA is TGCGCCAGCACCTCACAGGGGGCAGGGGAGACCCAGTACTTC.

The V gene is TRBV19, the J gene TRBJ1-5, with 7 bases fitting TRBD1. Germline-derived CDR1 and CDR2 are LNHDA and SQIVND (reference sequence). V shed 6 bases and J 0 bases; nucleotides not matched to a gene: 17. CDR3 length: 19 amino acids. The chain's CDR3 is CASRSQGTGGVNSNQPQHF. Written as DNA, the CDR3 is TGTGCCAGTAGGTCACAGGGGACTGGTGGGGTAAATAGCAATCAGCCCCAGCATTTT.

This clone was found a few times. This sequence joins TRBV6-5 and TRBJ1-2, with D possibly TRBD1 on 5 matching bases. The CDR3 has 16 residues. CDR1 and CDR2 (germline): MNHEY, SVGAGI. The V and J ends lost 0 bases and 8 bases respectively, with 19 bases between them. The CDR3 DNA sequence: TGTGCCAGCAGTTACTCGATGACAGCCAAGCGTGAGGGCTACACCTTC. Amino acids: CASSYSMTAKREGYTF.

The V and J genes are TRBV3-1 (or the pseudogene TRBV3-2) and TRBJ2-2; D may be TRBD1 or TRBD2 (5 bases each). V was cut by 5 bases and J by 4 bases, with 8 bases left in between. The CDR3 loop spans 13 amino acids. In germline, CDR1 is LGHDT, CDR2 YNNKEL (reference sequence). DNA for the CDR3: TGTGCCAGCAGCTCTGGGGGCACCGGGGAGCTGTTTTTT. Encoded protein: CASSSGGTGELFF.

V gene TRBV5-1 combines with J gene TRBJ1-2; 9 bases are shared with TRBD1. CDR1 SGHRS and CDR2 YFSETQ come from the germline V gene. The CDR3 is made up of 14 amino acids. The trim removed 3 bases at V and 8 bases at J, leaving 8 bases unmatched. CDR3 nucleotides: TGCGCCAGCAGCTCGGGGACAGGGCCGAGCGGCTACACCTTC. It specifies CASSSGTGPSGYTF. The full variable domain, with the rest looked up from reference TRBV5-1 and TRBJ1-2, is KAGVTQTPRYLIKTRGQQVTLSCSPISGHRSVSWYQQTPGQGLQFLFEYFSETQRNKGNFPGRFSGRQFSNSRSEMNVSTLELGDSALYLCASSSGTGPSGYTFGSGTRLTVV.

V gene TRBV10-1 combines with J gene TRBJ2-7; possibly TRBD1 for D (6 bases). V gave up 5 bases and J gave up 1 base, with 9 bases separating them. The CDR3 totals 13 residues. Germline assignment: CDR1 WNHNN and CDR2 SYGVQD (reference sequence). This CDR3 reads CASSPDSSYEQYF. CDR3 in DNA: TGCGCCAGCAGTCCGGACAGTTCCTACGAGCAGTACTTC.

This chain connects TRBV7-2 to TRBJ1-2; a possible D gene is TRBD1 (5 bases). This CDR3 is 15 amino acids long. Germline loops: CDR1 SGHTA, CDR2 FQGNSA. V was trimmed by 1 base and J by 0 bases, leaving 9 bases between them. The CDR3 DNA is TGTGCCAGCAGCTTAGTCCAGGGACCTAACTATGGCTACACCTTC. Amino acids: CASSLVQGPNYGYTF.

V gene TRBV9 combines with J gene TRBJ2-2, with D hard to call. V lost 0 bases and J 8 bases, leaving 5 bases between the germline ends. The CDR3 length is 12 residues. The germline V gene has CDR1 SGDLS and CDR2 YYNGEE. The CDR3 region has the DNA TGTGCCAGCAGCGTAGGGGTTGGGGAGCTGTTTTTT. Its translation: CASSVGVGELFF. Full variable domain (remainder filled in from reference TRBV9 and TRBJ2-2): DSGVTQTPKHLITATGQRVTLRCSPRSGDLSVYWYQQSLDQGLQFLIQYYNGEERAKGNILERFSAQQFPDLHSELNLSSLELGDSALYFCASSVGVGELFFGEGSRLTVL.

CDR3 sequence reads: CASSVGARGTEAFF. Here the CDR3 DNA reads TGTGCCAGCAGTGTGGGGGCGCGGGGCACTGAAGCTTTCTTT. The chain links TRBV6-4 to TRBJ1-1, with D possibly TRBD1 on 6 matching bases. Trimming stripped 4 bases from V and 4 bases from J, with 13 bases between. The CDR3 extends over 14 amino acids. CDR1 MRHNA and CDR2 SNTAGT come from the germline V gene.

This chain links TRBV9 with TRBJ2-7, with a weak D call TRBD1 (6 bases). The CDR3 length is 15 residues. Germline V lookup: CDR1 SGDLS, CDR2 YYNGEE. The V end lost 0 bases, the J end lost 3 bases, and 13 bases lay between the germline ends. CDR3 amino acids: CASSVGSRGGYEQYF. Here the CDR3 DNA reads TGTGCCAGCAGCGTAGGGAGTAGAGGGGGCTACGAGCAGTACTTC.